Sequencing of this T cell receptor beta chain was carried out in a study of PD-L1 blockade in urothelial cancer. Across the study: Most patients, about 90% of the roughly 29, were males with bladder-origin cancer.

The germline gives CDR1 SNHLY, CDR2 FYNNEI. The V and J ends lost 5 bases and 3 bases, in that order; junction bases with no gene match: 4. The CDR3 runs 14 residues. Sequencing was performed with immunoSEQ multiplex PCR; in TCRdb, only in-frame clones are kept and a portion is missing. This table has fewer than 80,000 clones, 80% to 85% appearing once. Sample time point: pretreatment peripheral blood. This clonotype was sampled from an older man with urothelial cancer. This chain connects TRBV2 to TRBJ2-7; 10 bases match TRBD1. The sample consisted of PBMCs, taken around atezolizumab (anti-PD-L1) treatment. In nucleotides, the CDR3 is TGTGCCAGCAGTTTCGGACAGGGGGTCTACGAGCAGTACTTC. Translating gives CASSFGQGVYEQYF.